This TCR beta chain was identified in a study of T cell responses to AZD1222 COVID-19 vaccine. Study at large: Investigators merged groups given second doses at roughly 4 or roughly 12 weeks. Broader study findings: Unmutated variant regions are reportedly targeted by nearly half of spike-specific TCRs. Among the donors, most were white British and more were female, and clonal diversity was possibly underestimated.

On this clone: Its matching antigen is unknown.

Trimming left V 1 base short and J 5 bases short, with 12 bases between. The CDR3 extends over 15 amino acids. Per germline, CDR1 MNHNS and CDR2 SASEGT. Using immunoSEQ multiplex PCR, the repertoire was profiled, and TCRdb retains in-frame clones only, with some absent. The sample records 200,000 or so clones, 85% to 95% being singletons. The receptor's source is an adult in good health. The chain joins TRBV6-1 to TRBJ2-1; possibly TRBD1 for D (6 bases). Sequenced here: peripheral blood, sampled on day 0 of AZD1222 vaccination. The DNA for the CDR3 is TGTGCCAGCAGTGAAGAGGGGGAAGGGCACAATGAGCAGTTCTTC. Its translation: CASSEEGEGHNEQFF.